A single sample is the source of the 10 T cell receptor beta chains below, sequenced in a study of blood T cell repertoires in COVID-19. Only in-frame clones appear in the TCRdb table, and some are missing; sequencing was by immunoSEQ multiplex PCR. The sample shows about 160,000 clones, around 84% of them seen only once. Material: peripheral blood. Source of these receptors: a woman aged 55-70 years with COVID-19, enrolled during active disease.

This clone has a handful of counts. V and J are TRBV19 and TRBJ1-4; TRBD1 matches at 12 bases. V lost 5 bases to trimming and J lost 10 bases; unmatched junction nucleotides: 11. Germline CDR1 is LNHDA and CDR2 is SQIVND (reference sequence). This CDR3 has 16 amino acids. The CDR3 reads CASSANTGTGGPKLFF. The CDR3 region has the DNA TGTGCCAGTAGTGCCAATACCGGGACAGGGGGCCCAAAACTGTTTTTT.

The chain joins TRBV6-5 to TRBJ1-1, with D unresolved. Germline V CDR1 and CDR2: MNHEY, SVGAGI. CDR3 length: 15 residues. The V end was cut by 6 bases, the J end by 1 base, with 15 bases between. The chain's CDR3 is CASRPGSFGNTEAFF. CDR3 DNA: TGTGCCAGCAGGCCTGGGAGTTTTGGGAACACTGAAGCTTTCTTT.

The rearrangement joins TRBV19 to TRBJ1-1; the D gene is possibly TRBD1 (5 bases). V lost 6 bases and J lost 2, with 16 bases in between. The CDR3 is 15 amino acids. Per germline, CDR1 LNHDA and CDR2 SQIVND (reference sequence). The CDR3 nucleotides are TGTGCCAGTAGACCGGCAGGGAGGGGTAACACTGAAGCTTTCTTT. It encodes CASRPAGRGNTEAFF.

The chain is built from TRBV27 and TRBJ1-2; 10 nucleotides agree with TRBD1. This CDR3 region has 16 residues. V gave up 6 bases and J gave up 4 bases; unmatched junction bases: 11. Germline V lookup: CDR1 MNHEY, CDR2 SMNVEV (reference sequence). The CDR3 sequence: CASRELGTGERYGYTF. The CDR3 DNA reads TGTGCCAGCAGGGAGCTCGGGACAGGGGAGCGCTATGGCTACACCTTC.

The rearrangement links TRBV11-3 to TRBJ2-2; TRBD2 matches at 7 bases. This CDR3 has 15 amino acids. Germline CDR1 reads SGHNT; CDR2 reads YENEEA. V trimming: 4 bases; J trimming: 0 bases; junction bases outside the gene matches: 2. The DNA of the CDR3 is TGTGCCAGCAGCTCACTAGCGACGAACACCGGGGAGCTGTTTTTT. It codes for CASSSLATNTGELFF.

This clone was picked up a small number of times. The CDR3 here is CASTPGSNSPLHF. The CDR3 nucleotides are TGTGCCAGCACTCCAGGATCTAATTCACCCCTCCACTTT. The rearrangement joins TRBV25-1 to TRBJ1-6; D remains unclear. Between the trimmed V and J ends, which lost 7 bases and 6 bases, there was a span of 10 bases. Germline V lookup: CDR1 MGHDK, CDR2 SYGVNS. This CDR3 is built from 13 residues.

The chain links TRBV9 to TRBJ2-5, with TRBD2 matching 8 bases. The junction had 10 bases not matched to a gene; V was cut back by 4 bases and J by 5 bases. Germline-derived CDR1 and CDR2 are SGDLS and YYNGEE. The CDR3 totals 15 residues. The chain's CDR3 is CASSRTTSVSETQYF. CDR3 sequence (DNA): TGTGCCAGCAGCAGAACGACTAGCGTGTCGGAGACCCAGTACTTC.

The chain recombines TRBV15 with TRBJ2-1; possible D gene TRBD2, 5 bases. CDR1 and CDR2 (germline): LNHNV, YYDKDF (reference sequence). The CDR3 contains 15 residues. Between the trimmed V and J ends, which lost 5 bases and 1 base, there was a span of 12 bases. CDR3 nucleotide sequence: TGTGCCACCAGCGGTGATCGGGATTCCTACAATGAGCAGTTCTTC. It yields the protein CATSGDRDSYNEQFF.

The chain is built from TRBV14 and TRBJ1-3, with D unresolved. Per the germline V gene, CDR1 is SGHDN and CDR2 is FVKESK. V was shortened by 4 bases and J by 2 bases, with 12 bases between the two germline ends. CDR3 length equals 15 residues. The CDR3 sequence is CASSPGFSAGNTIYF. CDR3 bases: TGTGCCAGCAGCCCGGGGTTCTCTGCTGGAAACACCATATATTTT.

J is TRBJ1-6 and V is TRBV6-5, with TRBD1 matching over 10 bases. V gave up 6 bases and J gave up 10 bases; unmatched junction bases: 3. The germline V gene has CDR1 MNHEY and CDR2 SVGAGI. The CDR3 loop spans 13 amino acids. The CDR3 sequence is CASSRQGASPLHF. CDR3 sequence (DNA): TGTGCCAGCAGCCGACAGGGGGCGTCACCCCTCCACTTT.